The 25 T cell receptor beta chains given below trace back to one sample, sequenced in a study of blood T cell repertoires in COVID-19. The assay was immunoSEQ multiplex PCR, and TCRdb's table has in-frame clones only and misses some. Of 150,000 to 200,000 clones listed, 88% are singletons. Material: peripheral blood. The receptors were gathered from a human donor in a cohort sampled during active COVID-19.

CDR3 sequence: CASSQRFKERGAWETQYF. The CDR3 DNA reads as TGCGCCAGCAGCCAACGTTTCAAGGAGCGGGGGGCCTGGGAGACCCAGTACTTC. The rearrangement links TRBV4-3 to TRBJ2-5; 9 bases fit TRBD2. The CDR3 covers 18 residues. Per the germline V gene, CDR1 is LGHNA and CDR2 is YSLEER. J was trimmed by 5 bases and V by 2 bases; bases with no gene match: 15.

This chain uses TRBV6-5 with TRBJ2-1; tentatively, D is TRBD1 (6 bases). The germline V and J ends were trimmed by 2 bases and 4 bases, with 12 bases remaining between them. CDR1 is MNHEY and CDR2 is SVGAGI in the germline V gene. The CDR3 spans 15 residues. Here the CDR3 reads CASSYTGTGYNEQFF. Here the CDR3 DNA reads TGTGCCAGCAGTTACACCGGAACAGGGTACAATGAGCAGTTCTTC.

V usage is TRBV9 and J usage is TRBJ1-4; TRBD1 matches at 11 bases. V was pared by 0 bases and J by 7 bases, with 8 bases of the junction left unmatched. The CDR3 totals 17 residues. CDR1 is SGDLS, CDR2 YYNGEE, per germline. The CDR3 coding sequence is TGTGCCAGCAGCGTAGGGGCCCGGACAGGGGGCGCTGAAAAACTGTTTTTT. This encodes CASSVGARTGGAEKLFF.

To note about this clone: The sample carries other DNA sequences with the same CDR3. The gene calls are TRBV5-4 and TRBJ1-1, with D possibly being TRBD1 (5 bases). The CDR3 has 15 residues. The germline V gene has CDR1 SGHNT and CDR2 YYREEE (reference sequence). Trimming pared 0 bases from V and 1 base from J, leaving 10 bases between. The CDR3 here is CASSLGGGRNTEAFF. CDR3 bases: TGTGCCAGCAGCTTGGGGGGCGGAAGGAACACTGAAGCTTTCTTT. Looking up the rest from reference TRBV5-4 and TRBJ1-1 gives the full variable domain: ETGVTQSPTHLIKTRGQQVTLRCSSQSGHNTVSWYQQALGQGPQFIFQYYREEENGRGNFPPRFSGLQFPNYSSELNVNALELDDSALYLCASSLGGGRNTEAFFGQGTRLTVV.

This chain links TRBV6-5 with TRBJ1-2; D remains ambiguous. The CDR3 consists of 14 residues. Germline V gene lookup returns CDR1 MNHEY and CDR2 SVGAGI. The V gene lost 6 bases and the J gene lost 4 bases, with 15 bases spanning the gap. This CDR3 reads CASRPNQDPYGYTF. As DNA, the CDR3 is TGTGCCAGCAGACCAAATCAGGATCCCTATGGCTACACCTTC.

This chain uses TRBV19 with TRBJ2-3, with 7 bases that match TRBD2. Germline V CDR1 and CDR2: LNHDA, SQIVND (reference sequence). CDR3 length equals 14 residues. With V trimmed by 5 bases and J by 2 bases, 4 bases remained unmatched. The CDR3 is CASSPGGFTDTQYF. CDR3 nucleotide sequence: TGTGCCAGTAGTCCCGGGGGGTTCACAGATACGCAGTATTTT.

The J gene is TRBJ1-2, the V gene TRBV4-2; 8 bases are a match to TRBD1. The CDR3 consists of 14 residues. Losses at the gene ends were 8 bases for V and 2 bases for J; bases not matched to a gene: 7. Germline V gene lookup returns CDR1 LGHNA and CDR2 YNFKEQ. CDR3 sequence: CASGGQGENYGYTF. The CDR3 DNA follows: TGTGCCAGCGGTGGACAGGGCGAGAACTATGGCTACACCTTC.

CDR3 residues: CASSRATSGGSYEQYF. The DNA of the CDR3 is TGTGCCAGCAGCCGCGCCACTAGCGGGGGTTCCTACGAGCAGTACTTC. The J gene is TRBJ2-7, the V gene TRBV7-2; TRBD2 matches at 11 bases. The V gene end was trimmed by 5 bases and the J gene end by 1 base; junction bases not matched to a gene: 7. The CDR3 contains 16 residues. The germline gives CDR1 SGHTA, CDR2 FQGNSA.

This clone was counted once. The gene calls are TRBV5-1 and TRBJ2-2, with D unresolved. Trimming stripped 4 bases from V and 5 bases from J, with 18 bases between. The CDR3 spans 16 residues. Germline loops: CDR1 SGHRS, CDR2 YFSETQ. CDR3 in amino acids: CASSPYTPGLTGELFF. CDR3 coding DNA: TGCGCCAGCAGCCCCTACACCCCCGGGTTAACCGGGGAGCTGTTTTTT.

J is TRBJ2-1 and V is TRBV19, with TRBD2 matching 9 bases. J gave up 0 bases and V 4 bases, and 10 bases lay outside the gene matches. Germline assignment: CDR1 LNHDA and CDR2 SQIVND (reference sequence). The CDR3 totals 18 residues. The CDR3 spells CASSTPGLAPSSYNEQFF. CDR3 DNA: TGTGCCAGTAGTACACCGGGACTAGCACCGAGCTCCTACAATGAGCAGTTCTTC.

V is TRBV9 and J is TRBJ2-1, with 10 bases that match TRBD2. The germline CDR1 and CDR2 sequences are SGDLS and YYNGEE. J gave up 8 bases and V 3 bases, and 8 bases lay outside the gene matches. The CDR3 is 15 amino acids. The CDR3 DNA sequence: TGTGCCAGCAGCGATAGCGGGAGGCCGGGTGATGAGCAGTTCTTC. Protein sequence: CASSDSGRPGDEQFF.

The chain couples TRBV9 to TRBJ1-6; D is possibly TRBD1 (6 bases). Trimming left V 3 bases short and J 1 base short, with 14 bases between. This CDR3 comprises 17 residues. The germline CDR1 and CDR2 sequences are SGDLS and YYNGEE. The DNA for the CDR3 is TGTGCCAGCAGCGGAAACAGGGCCGTATCCTATAATTCACCCCTCCACTTT. Translation gives CASSGNRAVSYNSPLHF.

This clone was picked up a small number of times. The chain uses TRBV5-6 and TRBJ2-7, with D perhaps TRBD1 (6 bases). Germline loops: CDR1 SGHDT, CDR2 YYEEEE. This CDR3 comprises 13 residues. V lost 4 bases and J 9 bases, leaving 17 bases between the germline ends. CDR3 region: CASSPTDRPGQYF. The CDR3 nucleotides read TGTGCCAGCAGCCCTACTGACAGGCCGGGGCAGTACTTC.

V gene TRBV28 combines with J gene TRBJ2-1, with 9 positions matching TRBD2. With V trimmed by 5 bases and J by 9 bases, 14 bases remained unmatched. The V gene's germline CDR1 is MDHEN and CDR2 SYDVKM. The CDR3 spans 16 residues. The CDR3 DNA reads as TGTGCCAGCAGTGTACACGGGGCTAGCGGGGAGATTGAGCAGTTCTTC. Protein sequence: CASSVHGASGEIEQFF.

This clone was seen once. This chain uses TRBV4-2 with TRBJ2-7, with a possible D match to TRBD1 (6 bases). Trimming pared 2 bases from V and 3 bases from J, leaving 14 bases between. Per the germline V gene, CDR1 is LGHNA and CDR2 is YNFKEQ. The CDR3 has 15 residues. The DNA of the CDR3 is TGTGCCAGCAGCCAATACCGGGACACAAACTACGAGCAGTACTTC. Protein: CASSQYRDTNYEQYF.

The chain employs TRBV9 and TRBJ1-2; weak D call: TRBD1 (5 bases). Germline CDR1 reads SGDLS; CDR2 reads YYNGEE. The CDR3 has 18 amino acids. Trimming cost V 2 bases and J 0 bases, with 20 bases left between them. CDR3: CASSVHGAGPTPNYGYTF. The CDR3 nucleotides are TGTGCCAGCAGCGTCCATGGGGCAGGGCCAACCCCTAACTATGGCTACACCTTC.

This clone showed up just once. This chain links TRBV4-1 with TRBJ1-2; D may be TRBD1 (6 bases). Germline V gene data show CDR1 as MGHRA and CDR2 as YSYEKL. This CDR3 spans 14 amino acids. The V and J ends lost 1 base and 2 bases respectively, with 8 bases between them. CDR3 residues: CASSQGGQNYGYTF. The CDR3 DNA is TGCGCCAGCAGCCAAGGGGGGCAGAACTATGGCTACACCTTC.

This rearrangement joins TRBV7-9 to TRBJ2-1, with no clear D. V was shortened by 5 bases and J by 9 bases, with 11 bases between the two germline ends. This CDR3 region has 12 residues. Germline V CDR1 and CDR2: SEHNR, FQNEAQ (reference sequence). The DNA for the CDR3 is TGTGCCAGCAGCCGAACCTCCAGTGAGCAGTTCTTC. This encodes CASSRTSSEQFF.

This clone was detected only a few times. This chain connects TRBV2 to TRBJ1-5, with a possible D match to TRBD1 (5 bases). The CDR3 is 13 amino acids. Per germline, CDR1 SNHLY and CDR2 FYNNEI. V gave up 8 bases and J gave up 5 bases, with 13 bases separating them. The CDR3 DNA sequence: TGTGCCAGCGCGACAGATCGGGATCAGCCCCAGCATTTT. Translation gives CASATDRDQPQHF.

This chain links TRBV7-6 with TRBJ1-1; D not certain. Trimming removed 5 bases from V and 3 bases from J, with 16 bases in between. The CDR3 runs 15 residues. The germline CDR1 and CDR2 sequences are SGHVS and FNYEAQ. CDR3 nucleotide sequence: TGTGCCAGCAGCCCCTCCGCCAGGTTTGACACTGAAGCTTTCTTT. Encoded protein: CASSPSARFDTEAFF.

The sample holds one count of this clone. The chain couples TRBV18 to TRBJ2-2; possible D gene TRBD2, 5 bases. V dropped 5 bases and J dropped 3 bases, with 10 bases sitting between them. The length of the CDR3 is 14 residues. Germline V gives CDR1 KGHSH, CDR2 LQKENI. CDR3 sequence: CASSGFGDTGELFF. The CDR3 region has the DNA TGTGCCAGCTCAGGCTTCGGGGACACCGGGGAGCTGTTTTTT.

The count of this clone is one. The rearrangement links TRBV5-4 to TRBJ2-2; TRBD1 matches 8 bases. This CDR3 is built from 16 residues. J gave up 6 bases and V 4 bases, and 11 bases lay outside the gene matches. CDR1 and CDR2 from the germline V gene are SGHNT and YYREEE (reference sequence). The CDR3 sequence: CASSLRQGKVPGELFF. As DNA, the CDR3 is TGTGCCAGCAGCCTACGACAGGGGAAGGTTCCCGGGGAGCTGTTTTTT.

The chain employs TRBV10-3 and TRBJ2-1; 11 nucleotides align to TRBD2. V lost 7 bases and J lost 4; bases outside the gene matches: 3. CDR1 and CDR2 (germline): ENHRY, SYGVKD. The CDR3 totals 14 residues. The CDR3: CAITASGGYNEQFF. CDR3 sequence (DNA): TGTGCCATCACCGCTAGCGGGGGGTACAATGAGCAGTTCTTC.

This clone was picked up one time. The chain links TRBV13 to TRBJ2-6; TRBD2 is a possible D gene (6 bases). Trimming cost V 2 bases and J 3 bases, with 20 bases left between them. Germline CDR1 PRHDT, CDR2 FYEKMQ (reference sequence). This CDR3 comprises 19 residues. CDR3 sequence reads: CASSLRGGAAQDGANVLTF. Here the CDR3 DNA reads TGTGCCAGCAGCTTACGAGGAGGGGCGGCCCAGGATGGGGCCAACGTCCTGACTTTC. Together with reference TRBV13 and TRBJ2-6, the CDR3 gives the full variable domain: AAGVIQSPRHLIKEKRETATLKCYPIPRHDTVYWYQQGPGQDPQFLISFYEKMQSDKGSIPDRFSAQQFSDYHSELNMSSLELGDSALYFCASSLRGGAAQDGANVLTFGAGSRLTVL.

V gene TRBV7-6 combines with J gene TRBJ2-7, with unresolved D. V lost 1 base and J lost 5, with 18 bases in between. The CDR3 has 16 residues. Per germline, CDR1 SGHVS and CDR2 FNYEAQ. The CDR3 coding sequence is TGTGCCAGCAGCTTAGAAATAACCTCTGCGGTGAACGAGCAGTACTTC. Its translation: CASSLEITSAVNEQYF.